This is a list of T cell receptor beta chains from one sample in a study of shared clonotypes between healthy human individuals. Profiling relied on immunoSEQ multiplex PCR, and the TCRdb table lists in-frame clones only, not all of them. Here the sample spans 950,000 to 1,300,000 clones, approximately 76% being singletons. The sample was memory CD4+ T cells sorted from blood. The receptors here all came from a man younger than 35 in good health. Both conserved end residues are part of each CDR3. The D gene is left open where the match is weak. A clone size is listed for some rows: how often the clone was seen (once, few, many), or a class if it is expanded.

TRBJ2-1 TRBD2 TRBV25-1 . TGTGCCAGCAGTGAGAGGACTAGCGGGGACAATGAGCAGTTCTTC CASSERTSGDNEQFF
TRBJ2-2 . TRBV28 . TGTGCCAGCAGTTTCGTAGGAGGGACGAACACCGGGGAGCTGTTTTTT CASSFVGGTNTGELFF
TRBJ1-3 . TRBV6-6 . TGTGCCAGCAACCAGAGAAACACCATATATTTT CASNQRNTIYF
TRBJ2-5 TRBD2 TRBV5-5 . TGTGCCAGCAGCTTTCGTGGGCGGGAGCCATCCCAAGAGACCCAGTACTTC CASSFRGREPSQETQYF
TRBJ2-3 TRBD1 TRBV4-1 . TGCGCCAGCAGCCAAAAACGAACAGGGGTTAGCACAGATACGCAGTATTTT CASSQKRTGVSTDTQYF
TRBJ1-2 TRBD1 TRBV7-9 . TGTGCCAGCAGCGCCGAGGGACAGGGGATGCATGGCTACACCTTC CASSAEGQGMHGYTF
TRBJ2-7 TRBD2 TRBV11-2 . TGTGCCAGCAGCTCTCTTACGGGGGGGGCCCAGTACGAGCAGTACTTC CASSSLTGGAQYEQYF
TRBJ2-7 TRBD1 TRBV11-2 . TGTGCCAGCAGCTTGGGGACAGGAGGTCAACTCGAGCAGTACTTC CASSLGTGGQLEQYF
TRBJ1-1 TRBD1 TRBV4-1 . TGCGCCAGCAGCCTCAGACAGGGCGCTGAAGCTTTCTTT CASSLRQGAEAFF
TRBJ1-5 . TRBV7-9 . TGTGCCAGCAGCTCCGGTTTGACTACCAAAGGGGCCTACAATCAGCCCCAGCATTTT CASSSGLTTKGAYNQPQHF
TRBJ2-1 TRBD2 TRBV19 . TGTGCCAGTAGCGGATTGGGATTTGTTCGCGGGAGGTATGTAGGCAATGAGCAGTTCTTC CASSGLGFVRGRYVGNEQFF
TRBJ1-4 TRBD1 TRBV5-1 few TGCGCCAGCAGCCCACGGACAGGGGCTAATGAAAAACTGTTTTTT CASSPRTGANEKLFF
TRBJ2-1 . TRBV11-3 few TGTGCCAGCAGCGCAGGGGACCGACCCAAGGGTGAGCAGTTCTTC CASSAGDRPKGEQFF
TRBJ1-2 TRBD1 TRBV15 . TGTGCCACCAGCAGAGGAGGGACAGGGGTCGGCTACACCTTC CATSRGGTGVGYTF
TRBJ2-3 . TRBV20-1 . TGCAGTGCTCCCCCCGCAGATACGCAGTATTTT CSAPPADTQYF
TRBJ2-3 TRBD2 TRBV9 once TGTGCCAGCAGCGTAGCAGCGGGGGGGGATACAGATACGCAGTATTTT CASSVAAGGDTDTQYF
TRBJ2-7 TRBD2 TRBV6-5 . TGTGCCAGCAGTTACACGTCTATTAGCGGGAACTACGAGCAGTACTTC CASSYTSISGNYEQYF
TRBJ2-3 . TRBV10-3 . TGTGCCATCAGTGATAGGGTTCGGCCAGATACGCAGTATTTT CAISDRVRPDTQYF
TRBJ2-2 TRBD1 TRBV10-3 . TGTGCCATCAGTGTTGGGCGACATAACCCAGGGGGCTCCTACACAACGAACACCGGGGAGCTGTTTTTT CAISVGRHNPGGSYTTNTGELFF
TRBJ2-7 TRBD2 TRBV6-6 . TGTGCCAGCACGGAGTCGGGGGGACGGCAGTACTTC CASTESGGRQYF
TRBJ1-4 . TRBV16 . TGTGCCAGCAGAGACACGCAGGGCGGAACTAATGAAAAACTGTTTTTT CASRDTQGGTNEKLFF
TRBJ2-7 TRBD2 TRBV5-1 . TGCGCCAGCAGCCCGGGACTAGCGGGAGCTTTCTACGAGCAGTACTTC CASSPGLAGAFYEQYF
TRBJ2-2 TRBD1 TRBV6-6 . TGTGCCAGCAGTGCCCGACAGGGGGGAAGCGGGGAGCTGTTTTTT CASSARQGGSGELFF
TRBJ1-1 . TRBV6-5 . TGTGCCAGCAGTTACTCTCGGTCCGTCCTGAACACTGAAGCTTTCTTT CASSYSRSVLNTEAFF
TRBJ2-2 TRBD2 TRBV4-2 once TGTGCCAGCAGGACTAGCGGGGACACCGGGGAGCTGTTTTTT CASRTSGDTGELFF
TRBJ1-4 TRBD1 TRBV4-2 . TGTGCCAGCAGCCAACCCCTGCGGGGACAGGGGTCGGATGAAAAACTGTTTTTT CASSQPLRGQGSDEKLFF
TRBJ2-1 TRBD2 TRBV5-1 . TGCGCCAGCAGCTCTAGCGGGGGCCGGGACAATGAGCAGTTCTTC CASSSSGGRDNEQFF
TRBJ1-5 . TRBV19 . TGTGCCAGTAGTATAGACCAAAAGGGGAACAGGGATTTT CASSIDQKGNRDF
TRBJ2-4 . TRBV7-2 once TGTGCCAGCAGCTTAGCTGACCGTAAAAACATTCAGTACTTC CASSLADRKNIQYF
TRBJ2-3 . TRBV18 . TGTGCCAGCTCACCTCGCCAGGGTCCAGATACGCAGTATTTT CASSPRQGPDTQYF
TRBJ1-6 TRBD1 TRBV5-1 few TGCGCCAGCAGCTTGGCCGGGACAGGGACGAATTCACCCCTCCACTTT CASSLAGTGTNSPLHF